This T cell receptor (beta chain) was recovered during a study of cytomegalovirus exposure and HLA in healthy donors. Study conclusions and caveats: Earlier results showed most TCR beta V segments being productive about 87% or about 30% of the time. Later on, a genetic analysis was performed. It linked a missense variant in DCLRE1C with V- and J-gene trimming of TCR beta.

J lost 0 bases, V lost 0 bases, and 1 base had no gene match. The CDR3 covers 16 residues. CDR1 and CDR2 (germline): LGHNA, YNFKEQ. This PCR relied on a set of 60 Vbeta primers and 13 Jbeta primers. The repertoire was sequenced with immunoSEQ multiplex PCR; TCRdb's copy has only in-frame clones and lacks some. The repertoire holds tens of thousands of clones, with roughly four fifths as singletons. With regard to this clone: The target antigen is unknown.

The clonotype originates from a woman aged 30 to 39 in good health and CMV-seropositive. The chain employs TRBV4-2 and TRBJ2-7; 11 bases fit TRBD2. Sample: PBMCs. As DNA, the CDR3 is TGTGCCAGCAGCCAAGATGGGACTAGCGGCTCCTACGAGCAGTACTTC. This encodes CASSQDGTSGSYEQYF.